This TCR beta chain was profiled in a study of blood T cell repertoires in COVID-19. As for the study in general: Spain, Italy and the United States supplied samples that represented acute and convalescent COVID-19. Sources were T cells, B-cell-depleted T cells, or PBMCs; the material itself was cDNA or gDNA.

In the original workflow: Nucleated cell number was recorded as an estimate derived from reference gene primer amplification. Clones were read by immunoSEQ multiplex PCR, and TCRdb kept only the in-frame ones, dropping some. V and J calls and clone size follow that table, whereas D and trimming were derived from the DNA. The table lists 270,000 or so clones, around 86% of them singletons. CDR1 is LGHDT, CDR2 YNNKEL, per germline (reference sequence). V trimming: 4 bases; J trimming: 2 bases; junction bases outside the gene matches: 12. CDR3 length equals 18 residues. The chain has TRBV3-1 (or the pseudogene TRBV3-2) and TRBJ2-3; 10 nucleotides align to TRBD2. The source is a woman between 25 and 40 years old with active or convalescent COVID-19. Sequencing was carried out using peripheral blood. As DNA, the CDR3 is TGTGCCAGCAGCCCCCGGACTAGCGGCCCTTTTGCCACAGATACGCAGTATTTT. Translated, it gives CASSPRTSGPFATDTQYF.